One and the same sample provided the 5 T cell receptor beta chains below, sequenced in a study of blood T cell repertoires in COVID-19. Clones were sequenced by immunoSEQ multiplex PCR, and TCRdb holds only the in-frame ones, with some missing. Of around 170,000 clones in the sample, about 81% were seen once. The sequenced sample consisted of peripheral blood. These receptors came from a woman older than 75 with COVID-19, enrolled during active disease.

The chain recombines TRBV2 with TRBJ1-6, with 8 positions matching TRBD1. Looked up from germline, CDR1 is SNHLY and CDR2 is FYNNEI. The CDR3 loop spans 17 amino acids. Trimming removed 2 bases from V and 5 bases from J; junction bases left unmatched: 8. The CDR3 sequence: CASSEISGGVDNSPLHF. CDR3 sequence (DNA): TGTGCCAGCAGTGAAATTTCAGGGGGCGTCGATAATTCACCCCTCCACTTT.

This clone was seen many times. The chain couples TRBV4-1 to TRBJ1-5; 8 positions match TRBD1. This CDR3 spans 15 amino acids. Germline CDR1 is MGHRA and CDR2 is YSYEKL. With 1 base clipped from V and 5 bases from J, the junction kept 4 bases outside the gene matches. CDR3 DNA: TGCGCCAGCAGCCAAGCGGACAGGGTAGATCAGCCCCAGCATTTT. Translation gives CASSQADRVDQPQHF.

This clone has only a few counts. The chain couples TRBV5-1 to TRBJ2-7; weak D call: TRBD2 (5 bases). The germline V gene has CDR1 SGHRS and CDR2 YFSETQ. This CDR3 region has 14 residues. V lost 1 base and J 2 bases, leaving 10 bases between the germline ends. CDR3 in amino acids: CASSLPGYPYEQYF. DNA for the CDR3: TGCGCCAGCAGCTTGCCGGGGTACCCCTACGAGCAGTACTTC. Variable domain in full (rest from reference TRBV5-1 and TRBJ2-7): KAGVTQTPRYLIKTRGQQVTLSCSPISGHRSVSWYQQTPGQGLQFLFEYFSETQRNKGNFPGRFSGRQFSNSRSEMNVSTLELGDSALYLCASSLPGYPYEQYFGPGTRLTVT.

For the CDR3, the DNA is TGTGCCATCAGTGATTTTAGCGGGACCCTTGGCACAGATACGCAGTATTTT. It yields the protein CAISDFSGTLGTDTQYF. The rearrangement joins TRBV10-3 to TRBJ2-3, with TRBD2 matching over 8 bases. V was clipped by 3 bases and J by 1 base; unmatched bases: 9. This CDR3 has 17 amino acids. CDR1 and CDR2 from the germline V gene are ENHRY and SYGVKD.

The chain carries TRBV9 and TRBJ1-1; the D gene is possibly TRBD1 (6 bases). The CDR3 runs 17 residues. Trimming left V 3 bases short and J 2 bases short, with 20 bases between. CDR1 SGDLS and CDR2 YYNGEE come from the germline V gene. CDR3 protein: CASSAPPGLQGNTEAFF. The CDR3 DNA reads TGTGCCAGCAGCGCTCCCCCGGGATTACAGGGTAACACTGAAGCTTTCTTT. Full variable domain (rest looked up from reference TRBV9 and TRBJ1-1): DSGVTQTPKHLITATGQRVTLRCSPRSGDLSVYWYQQSLDQGLQFLIQYYNGEERAKGNILERFSAQQFPDLHSELNLSSLELGDSALYFCASSAPPGLQGNTEAFFGQGTRLTVV.